Below, one T cell receptor (beta chain) is given with its context. The data derive from a study of blood T cell repertoires in COVID-19. Study-wide background: Italy, Spain and the United States were the sources of the convalescent and acute COVID-19 samples. PBMCs, B-cell-depleted T cells, or T cells were the source of the cDNA or gDNA that made up the material.

This CDR3 has 14 amino acids. The J segment lost 4 bases and the V segment lost 4 bases, leaving 2 bases of the junction unmatched. CDR1 is SGHRS and CDR2 is YFSETQ in the germline V gene. In the authors' workflow: Reference gene primer amplification gave nucleated cell count estimates. Data came from immunoSEQ multiplex PCR; TCRdb stores just in-frame clones and leaves some out. V, J and clone size reflect that table, while D and trimming were determined from the DNA. The table shows 75,000 to 95,000 clones, with 75% to 85% occurring only once. The TCR originated in a human donor in a cohort sampled during active COVID-19. The rearrangement uses TRBV5-1 and TRBJ2-2; 9 bases are a match to TRBD1. Specimen: peripheral blood. The CDR3 sequence is CASSPDRGTGELFF. The DNA of the CDR3 is TGCGCCAGCAGCCCGGACAGGGGCACCGGGGAGCTGTTTTTT.